Below are 4 T cell receptor beta chains sequenced from a single sample in a study of blood T cells in healthy people across ages. Using a J-beta primer mix together with a sample-barcoded 5' primer, a second PCR was run for about 6 to 12 cycles. TCRdb processed the 5' RACE reads anew with MiXCR; each CDR3 protein has one entry. The data show around 1,100,000 distinct CDR3 sequences, more than 30% seen once. Sequencing was performed on blood. The source is a man aged 18 to 30 in good health.

V is TRBV10-3 and J is TRBJ1-1, with D tentatively TRBD1 (5 bases). The V end was cut by 4 bases, the J end by 2 bases, with 17 bases between. The germline V gene encodes CDR1 ENHRY and CDR2 SYGVKD. This CDR3 has 16 amino acids. CDR3 residues: CAISGEDRALNTEAFF. The CDR3 DNA sequence: TGTGCCATCAGTGGGGAAGACAGAGCTCTAAACACTGAAGCTTTCTTT.

This chain joins TRBV28 and TRBJ1-1, with D possibly matching TRBD1 (5 bases). Germline assignment: CDR1 MDHEN and CDR2 SYDVKM. Trimming shortened V by 4 bases and J by 0 bases, and 15 bases separated the two germline ends. This CDR3 has 16 amino acids. CDR3 loop: CASSSFRQRLNTEAFF. In DNA, the CDR3 is TGTGCCAGCAGTTCATTCAGACAGAGATTGAACACTGAAGCTTTCTTT.

The chain uses TRBV9 and TRBJ1-1; no firm D call. V lost 3 bases and J lost 0, with 12 bases in between. The CDR3 has 15 residues. In germline, CDR1 is SGDLS, CDR2 YYNGEE. Written as DNA, the CDR3 is TGTGCCAGCAGCGCTGGGCAGGTCATGAACACTGAAGCTTTCTTT. It specifies CASSAGQVMNTEAFF.

V is TRBV28 and J is TRBJ1-5; TRBD1 is a possible D gene (5 bases). Germline V gene data show CDR1 as MDHEN and CDR2 as SYDVKM. V was cut by 6 bases and J by 3 bases, with 18 bases left in between. CDR3 length: 16 residues. CDR3 region: CASRGGAMGNNQPQHF. CDR3 DNA: TGTGCCAGCAGAGGCGGGGCCATGGGTAACAATCAGCCCCAGCATTTT.